The 27 T cell receptor beta chains reported below all come from one sample, sequenced in a study of beta chain features in type 1 diabetes. General study results and limits: Among patients with Type 1 diabetes, TCRB CDR3s were moderately but significantly shorter in every one of the four CD4+ subsets.

Antigen specificity for these receptors is unknown. What was sequenced were expressed TCRB transcripts, since all of the isolated RNA had been reverse transcribed. Produced via immunoSEQ multiplex PCR; TCRdb's table is partial and in-frame only. Among some 290,000 clones listed, 24% were seen once. The specimen sequenced was naive CD4+ T cells from blood. The receptors derive from a woman in her twenties or thirties with type 1 diabetes.

The gene calls are TRBV6-5 and TRBJ1-2; 8 bases map to TRBD1. J was trimmed by 8 bases and V by 5 bases; bases with no gene match: 10. Germline V gives CDR1 MNHEY, CDR2 SVGAGI. The CDR3 totals 14 residues. CDR3 in amino acids: CASSKPPGQEGYTF. Here the CDR3 DNA reads TGTGCCAGCAGTAAACCTCCGGGACAGGAGGGCTACACCTTC.

The chain carries TRBV7-9 and TRBJ1-5; D not resolved. The V gene lost 6 bases and the J gene lost 0 bases, with 6 bases spanning the gap. Germline CDR1 and CDR2: SEHNR and FQNEAQ (reference sequence). The CDR3 totals 13 residues. The CDR3 coding sequence is TGTGCCAGCAGTCAAAATAGCAATCAGCCCCAGCATTTT. It encodes CASSQNSNQPQHF. The entire variable domain, with the rest obtained from reference TRBV7-9 and TRBJ1-5, is as follows: DTGVSQNPRHKITKRGQNVTFRCDPISEHNRLYWYRQTLGQGPEFLTYFQNEAQLEKSRLLSDRFSAERPKGSFSTLEIQRTEQGDSAMYLCASSQNSNQPQHFGDGTRLSIL.

This clone was counted a few times. This rearrangement joins TRBV30 to TRBJ2-3, with 14 bases matching TRBD2. V lost 6 bases to trimming and J lost 6 bases; unmatched junction nucleotides: 8. Looked up from germline, CDR1 is GTSNPN and CDR2 is SVGIG (reference sequence). The CDR3 covers 15 residues. The CDR3 protein is CACSSGLAGEDTQYF. The DNA of the CDR3 is TGTGCCTGTAGCTCGGGACTAGCGGGAGAGGATACGCAGTATTTT.

V gene TRBV2 combines with J gene TRBJ1-2; D gene unclear. Germline CDR1 reads SNHLY; CDR2 reads FYNNEI. V gave up 1 base and J gave up 4 bases, with 10 bases separating them. The CDR3 runs 14 residues. CDR3 region: CASSEGAYLYGYTF. The DNA for the CDR3 is TGTGCCAGCAGTGAAGGGGCCTACCTCTATGGCTACACCTTC.

This chain connects TRBV5-1 to TRBJ2-7; TRBD2 agrees at 10 bases. The junction had 9 bases not matched to a gene; V was cut back by 4 bases and J by 2 bases. Germline V gives CDR1 SGHRS, CDR2 YFSETQ. The CDR3 totals 16 residues. For the CDR3, the DNA is TGCGCCAGCAGCAGGGAAGGACTAGCGGTGGCCTACGAGCAGTACTTC. It is translated as CASSREGLAVAYEQYF.

Only a few counts were recorded for this clone. J is TRBJ1-2 and V is TRBV25-1; D remains unclear. CDR1 and CDR2 (germline): MGHDK, SYGVNS. The CDR3 spans 14 residues. V lost 0 bases, J lost 3 bases, and 8 bases lay in between. The DNA for the CDR3 is TGTGCCAGCAGTGAATACCAGGAATACTATGGCTACACCTTC. This sequence encodes CASSEYQEYYGYTF.

The CDR3 sequence is CASSYDRGPGNTIYF. The CDR3, as DNA: TGTGCCAGCAGTTACGACAGGGGGCCGGGAAACACCATATATTTT. The genes are TRBV6-6 and TRBJ1-3, with 10 bases fitting TRBD1. After removal of 2 bases from V and 4 bases from J, the junction contained 2 bases not matched to a gene. Germline V gene data show CDR1 as MNHNY and CDR2 as SVGAGI (reference sequence). This CDR3 is built from 15 residues.

This clone came up a few times. The chain is built from TRBV9 and TRBJ2-3; 8 bases line up with TRBD1. The CDR3 extends over 14 amino acids. Germline CDR1 is SGDLS and CDR2 is YYNGEE. Trimming cost V 6 bases and J 0 bases; bases outside gene matches: 3. CDR3 in amino acids: CASTTGGSTDTQYF. CDR3 sequence (DNA): TGTGCCAGCACCACAGGGGGTAGCACAGATACGCAGTATTTT.

The chain uses TRBV30 and TRBJ2-7; D may be TRBD2 (5 bases). Trimming removed 3 bases at V and 2 bases at J, with 14 bases between. The CDR3 runs 14 residues. Germline loops: CDR1 GTSNPN, CDR2 SVGIG (reference sequence). The CDR3 reads CAWSPREGTYEQYF. CDR3 nucleotides: TGTGCCTGGAGCCCTAGAGAGGGTACCTACGAGCAGTACTTC. Combining the CDR3 with reference TRBV30 and TRBJ2-7 gives the whole variable domain SQTIHQWPATLVQPVGSPLSLECTVEGTSNPNLYWYRQAAGRGLQLLFYSVGIGQISSEVPQNLSASRPQDRQFILSSKKLLLSDSGFYLCAWSPREGTYEQYFGPGTRLTVT.

This clone was counted a single time. The chain recombines TRBV30 with TRBJ1-1, with D possibly being TRBD1 (5 bases). The germline V gene has CDR1 GTSNPN and CDR2 SVGIG (reference sequence). There are 14 residues in the CDR3. V was trimmed by 8 bases and J by 3 bases, leaving 19 bases between them. The CDR3 loop is CALGNAGEYTEAFF. The CDR3 DNA reads as TGTGCCCTGGGTAATGCGGGGGAGTACACTGAAGCTTTCTTT.

The chain couples TRBV4-2 to TRBJ2-3; D gene unclear. The CDR3 runs to 13 residues. The germline V gene encodes CDR1 LGHNA and CDR2 YNFKEQ. Trimming removed 1 base from V and 3 bases from J, with 5 bases in between. CDR3 loop: CASSQGRTDTQYF. For the CDR3, the DNA is TGTGCCAGCAGCCAAGGGAGAACAGATACGCAGTATTTT.

This clone was picked up a small number of times. The chain employs TRBV25-1 and TRBJ2-7; 8 bases are shared with TRBD1. Germline trimming cut 8 bases from V and 0 bases from J; bases unmatched to any gene: 15. CDR1 and CDR2 (germline): MGHDK, SYGVNS. CDR3 length: 17 amino acids. In DNA form, the CDR3 reads TGTGCCAGCCGAGGGTCGTCGGGACAGGAGACCTCCTACGAGCAGTACTTC. It codes for CASRGSSGQETSYEQYF.

The V call is TRBV19, the J call TRBJ1-2; the D gene is possibly TRBD1 (6 bases). V was trimmed by 4 bases and J by 4 bases, leaving 10 bases between them. CDR1 is LNHDA and CDR2 is SQIVND in the germline V gene (reference sequence). The CDR3 is made up of 13 amino acids. The CDR3: CASSKGDGYGYTF. The CDR3 DNA is TGTGCCAGTAGTAAGGGGGACGGCTATGGCTACACCTTC. The entire variable domain, with the rest obtained from reference TRBV19 and TRBJ1-2, is as follows: DGGITQSPKYLFRKEGQNVTLSCEQNLNHDAMYWYRQDPGQGLRLIYYSQIVNDFQKGDIAEGYSVSREKKESFPLTVTSAQKNPTAFYLCASSKGDGYGYTFGSGTRLTVV.

J is TRBJ2-5 and V is TRBV7-3; D ambiguous. The CDR3 spans 17 residues. Per germline, CDR1 SGHTA and CDR2 FQGTGA. V was shortened by 5 bases and J by 1 base, with 20 bases between the two germline ends. This chain's CDR3 is CASSPTVVWAVQETQYF. CDR3 nucleotide sequence: TGTGCCAGCAGCCCGACCGTGGTATGGGCCGTCCAAGAGACCCAGTACTTC.

The chain uses TRBV7-3 and TRBJ2-1, with 7 bases aligning to TRBD2. V gave up 5 bases and J gave up 4 bases; unmatched junction bases: 17. Germline-derived CDR1 and CDR2 are SGHTA and FQGTGA. The CDR3 runs to 18 residues. CDR3 DNA sequence: TGTGCCAGCAGCCCTACCCTCTTTAGTGGGAGGGGATACAATGAGCAGTTCTTC. Its protein is CASSPTLFSGRGYNEQFF.

This clone was detected a few times. The chain carries TRBV5-6 and TRBJ1-2; D possibly corresponds to TRBD1 (5 bases). This CDR3 comprises 13 residues. V was pared by 0 bases and J by 6 bases, with 9 bases between. Germline lookup yields CDR1 SGHDT and CDR2 YYEEEE. In nucleotides, the CDR3 is TGTGCCAGCAGCTTGGGCAGGGAAAATGGCTACACCTTC. Translated, it gives CASSLGRENGYTF.

The rearrangement uses TRBV18 and TRBJ2-7, with 9 bases identical to TRBD1. This CDR3 comprises 15 residues. The trim removed 0 bases at V and 2 bases at J, leaving 2 bases unmatched. Germline values: CDR1 KGHSH, CDR2 LQKENI. This chain's CDR3 is CASSPPGQGPYEQYF. The DNA of the CDR3 is TGTGCCAGCTCACCACCTGGACAGGGGCCCTACGAGCAGTACTTC.

The rearrangement links TRBV18 to TRBJ1-1, with D possibly matching TRBD1 (5 bases). CDR3 size: 15 residues. Trimming removed 3 bases from V and 4 bases from J, with 15 bases in between. CDR1 is KGHSH and CDR2 is LQKENI in the germline V gene. The CDR3 nucleotides read TGTGCCAGCTCACCCTCGGGGGGAATGGGCACTGAAGCTTTCTTT. It specifies CASSPSGGMGTEAFF.

This clone was observed a handful of times. The V gene is TRBV10-3, the J gene TRBJ2-7; 11 positions match TRBD2. Germline lookup yields CDR1 ENHRY and CDR2 SYGVKD. The V segment lost 8 bases and the J segment 7 bases; nucleotides outside the gene matches: 10. The CDR3 spans 14 residues. The CDR3 region has the DNA TGTGCCATCGGCACTAGCGGGAGAACCGGGGAGCAGTACTTC. Protein sequence: CAIGTSGRTGEQYF.

The V call is TRBV19, the J call TRBJ2-5; 8 positions match TRBD1. Looked up from germline, CDR1 is LNHDA and CDR2 is SQIVND (reference sequence). There are 13 residues in the CDR3. V dropped 6 bases and J dropped 5; count of bases not matched to a gene: 5. CDR3 loop: CASSPGGRETQYF. The DNA of the CDR3 is TGTGCCAGTAGCCCAGGGGGCCGGGAGACCCAGTACTTC.

This clone appeared a few times. This rearrangement joins TRBV7-9 to TRBJ2-1; 13 bases fit TRBD2. This CDR3 has 16 amino acids. The germline gives CDR1 SEHNR, CDR2 FQNEAQ (reference sequence). V shed 6 bases and J 4 bases; nucleotides not matched to a gene: 6. The CDR3 DNA reads TGTGCCAGCAGGCCCGGACTAGCGGGAGAGTACAATGAGCAGTTCTTC. Protein product: CASRPGLAGEYNEQFF.

This clone has just a few counts. The chain couples TRBV30 to TRBJ2-1, with 7 bases matching TRBD1. CDR3 length: 15 residues. After removal of 4 bases from V and 2 bases from J, the junction contained 8 bases not matched to a gene. Germline loops: CDR1 GTSNPN, CDR2 SVGIG (reference sequence). The DNA of the CDR3 is TGTGCCTGGACCCTGAGGGACAGACCCTACAATGAGCAGTTCTTC. Protein: CAWTLRDRPYNEQFF.

This rearrangement joins TRBV9 to TRBJ2-1; a weak D match, TRBD2 (5 bases). V was cut by 4 bases and J by 4 bases, with 12 bases left in between. The germline gives CDR1 SGDLS, CDR2 YYNGEE. The CDR3 spans 14 residues. The CDR3 sequence is CASSPGGSYNEQFF. The CDR3 DNA sequence: TGTGCCAGCAGCCCAGGCGGGTCGTACAATGAGCAGTTCTTC.

This clone was detected a few times. The chain combines TRBV20-1 with TRBJ2-7; possible D gene TRBD2, 5 bases. Germline CDR1 is DFQATT and CDR2 is SNEGSKA (reference sequence). The CDR3 runs 11 residues. Trimming removed 8 bases from V and 3 bases from J, with 11 bases in between. Written as DNA, the CDR3 is TGCAGTACCCGGGGTGGCTACGAGCAGTACTTC. Its protein is CSTRGGYEQYF.

The table lists this clone with a few counts. This sequence joins TRBV28 and TRBJ2-7; maybe TRBD1 (5 bases). The CDR3 runs 13 residues. V was pared by 5 bases and J by 4 bases, with 12 bases between. Looked up from germline, CDR1 is MDHEN and CDR2 is SYDVKM. The CDR3 reads CASSMQQEYEQYF. CDR3 DNA sequence: TGTGCCAGCAGTATGCAACAGGAGTACGAGCAGTACTTC.

The chain has TRBV2 and TRBJ2-1; D may be TRBD2 (7 bases). The CDR3 length is 16 residues. Per germline, CDR1 SNHLY and CDR2 FYNNEI. V lost 5 bases to trimming and J lost 7 bases, with 21 bases between them. DNA for the CDR3: TGTGCCAGCAGTTCCAATTGGGTGGGAGGGGGAAATGAGCAGTTCTTC. Amino acid sequence: CASSSNWVGGGNEQFF.

The chain uses TRBV29-1 and TRBJ2-2, with 13 bases aligning to TRBD2. The CDR3 length is 16 residues. The trim removed 7 bases at V and 0 bases at J, leaving 5 bases unmatched. Germline assignment: CDR1 SQVTM and CDR2 ANQGSEA. The CDR3 DNA is TGCAGCGCCTGGGGGACTAGCGGGACGAACACCGGGGAGCTGTTTTTT. Translating it yields CSAWGTSGTNTGELFF.